This T cell receptor beta chain was sequenced for a study of blood T cell repertoires in COVID-19. Across the study: Samples taken during acute and convalescent COVID-19 were collected in the United States, Italy and Spain. The analysed material was cDNA or gDNA that came from T cells, B-cell-depleted T cells, or PBMCs.

This clone has only a few counts. Libraries were prepared by immunoSEQ multiplex PCR; TCRdb keeps only in-frame clonotypes and omits some of them. The table records approximately 280,000 clones, approximately 88% of them present only once. Followed over time, Seattle patients had been enrolled while infection was active. CDR1 is SNHLY and CDR2 is FYNNEI in the germline V gene. The CDR3 covers 15 residues. After removal of 7 bases from V and 9 bases from J, the junction contained 17 bases not matched to a gene. The rearrangement links TRBV2 to TRBJ2-7; 8 nucleotides match TRBD1. The source is a human donor with COVID-19, enrolled during active disease. The donor label of this sample is uncertain. The specimen was peripheral blood. The chain's CDR3 is CASNEDTGTGSGQYF. The CDR3 region has the DNA TGTGCCAGCAACGAAGACACCGGGACAGGTTCGGGGCAGTACTTC.